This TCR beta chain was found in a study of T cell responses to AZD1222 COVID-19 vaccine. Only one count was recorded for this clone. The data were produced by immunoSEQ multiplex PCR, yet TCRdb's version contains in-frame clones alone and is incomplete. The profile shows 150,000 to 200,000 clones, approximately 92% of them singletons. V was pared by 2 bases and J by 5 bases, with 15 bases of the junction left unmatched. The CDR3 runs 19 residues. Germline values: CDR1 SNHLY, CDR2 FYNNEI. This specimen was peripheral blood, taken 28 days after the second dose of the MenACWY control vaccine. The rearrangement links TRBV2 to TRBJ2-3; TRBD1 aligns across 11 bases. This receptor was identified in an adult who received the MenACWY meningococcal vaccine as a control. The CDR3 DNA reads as TGTGCCAGCAGTGAATGGTTGGGACAGGGGGTCAGGGATGAAGATACGCAGTATTTT. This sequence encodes CASSEWLGQGVRDEDTQYF. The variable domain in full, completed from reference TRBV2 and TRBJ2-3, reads EPEVTQTPSHQVTQMGQEVILRCVPISNHLYFYWYRQILGQKVEFLVSFYNNEISEKSEIFDDQFSVERPDGSNFTLKIRSTKLEDSAMYFCASSEWLGQGVRDEDTQYFGPGTRLTVL.